The clone carrying this TCR beta chain was seen a few times. These data originate in a study of blood T cell repertoires in COVID-19. Study-wide context: The United States, Italy and Spain provided the acute and convalescent COVID-19 samples. In each case, the material was cDNA or gDNA derived from T cells, B-cell-depleted T cells, or PBMCs.

In the study's own analysis: Counts of nucleated cells, estimated from reference gene primer amplification, were obtained. The repertoire was sequenced with immunoSEQ multiplex PCR; TCRdb's copy has only in-frame clones and lacks some. That table supplies the V and J calls and clone size; D and trimming were determined from the DNA. The sample has 130,000 to 150,000 clones; 87% are singletons. From germline, CDR1 is SNHLY and CDR2 FYNNEI. V gave up 5 bases and J gave up 8 bases, with 9 bases separating them. This CDR3 is 12 amino acids long. This sequence originates from a man older than 75 with acute or convalescent COVID-19. Sequences were obtained from peripheral blood. J is TRBJ2-2 and V is TRBV2; weak D call: TRBD1 (6 bases). The CDR3: CASSPDRGELFF. Here the CDR3 DNA reads TGTGCCAGCAGTCCTGACAGGGGGGAGCTGTTTTTT.